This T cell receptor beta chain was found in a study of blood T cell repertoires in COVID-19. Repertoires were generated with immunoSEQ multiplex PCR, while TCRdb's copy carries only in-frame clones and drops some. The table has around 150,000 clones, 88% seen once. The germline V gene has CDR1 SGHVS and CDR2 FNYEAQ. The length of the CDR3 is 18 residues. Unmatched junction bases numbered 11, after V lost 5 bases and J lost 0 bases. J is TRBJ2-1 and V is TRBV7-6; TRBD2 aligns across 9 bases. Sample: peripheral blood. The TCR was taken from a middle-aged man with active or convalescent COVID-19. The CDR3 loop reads CASSRSAGGGSSYNEQFF. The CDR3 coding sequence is TGTGCCAGCAGCCGCTCGGCGGGAGGGGGGAGCTCCTACAATGAGCAGTTCTTC.